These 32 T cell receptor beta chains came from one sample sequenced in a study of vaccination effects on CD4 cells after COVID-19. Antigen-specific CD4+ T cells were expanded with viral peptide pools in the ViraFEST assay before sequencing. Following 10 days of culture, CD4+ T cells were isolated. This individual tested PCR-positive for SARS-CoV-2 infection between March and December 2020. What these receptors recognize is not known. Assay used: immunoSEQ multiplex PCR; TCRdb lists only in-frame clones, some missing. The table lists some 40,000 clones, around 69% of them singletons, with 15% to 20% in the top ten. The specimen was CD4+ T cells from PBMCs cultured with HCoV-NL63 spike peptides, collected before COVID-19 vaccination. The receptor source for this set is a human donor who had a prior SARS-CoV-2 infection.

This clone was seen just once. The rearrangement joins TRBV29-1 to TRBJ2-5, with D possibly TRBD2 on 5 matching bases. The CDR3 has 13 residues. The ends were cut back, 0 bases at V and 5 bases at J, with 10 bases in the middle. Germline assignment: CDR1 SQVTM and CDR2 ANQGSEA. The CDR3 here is CSVEEARRETQYF. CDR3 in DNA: TGCAGCGTTGAAGAAGCCCGGAGGGAGACCCAGTACTTC.

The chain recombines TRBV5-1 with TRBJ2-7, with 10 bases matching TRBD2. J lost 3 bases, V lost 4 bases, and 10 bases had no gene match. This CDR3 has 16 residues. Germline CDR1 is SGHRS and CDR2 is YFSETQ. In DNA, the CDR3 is TGCGCCAGCAGCACCCCAGCGGGAGGGATCGGCTACGAGCAGTACTTC. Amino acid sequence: CASSTPAGGIGYEQYF.

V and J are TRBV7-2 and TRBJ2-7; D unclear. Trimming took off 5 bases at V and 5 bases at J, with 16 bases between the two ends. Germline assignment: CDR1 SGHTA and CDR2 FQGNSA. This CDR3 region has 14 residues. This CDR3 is CASSLDSSRDEQYF. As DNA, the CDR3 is TGTGCCAGCAGCCTAGACTCCTCCCGGGACGAGCAGTACTTC.

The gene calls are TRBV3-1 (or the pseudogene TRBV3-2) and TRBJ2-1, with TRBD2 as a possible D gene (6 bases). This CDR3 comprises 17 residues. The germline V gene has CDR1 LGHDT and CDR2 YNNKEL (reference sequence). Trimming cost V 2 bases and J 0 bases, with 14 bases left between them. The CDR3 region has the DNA TGTGCCAGCAGCCAAATTGGAGGGATGAGCTCCTACAATGAGCAGTTCTTC. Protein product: CASSQIGGMSSYNEQFF.

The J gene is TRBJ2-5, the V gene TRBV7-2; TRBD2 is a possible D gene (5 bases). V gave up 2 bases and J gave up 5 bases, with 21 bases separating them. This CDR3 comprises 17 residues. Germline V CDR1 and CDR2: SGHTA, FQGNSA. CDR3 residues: CASSLWRQAHGVETQYF. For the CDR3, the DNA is TGTGCCAGCAGCTTATGGAGGCAGGCGCATGGCGTGGAGACCCAGTACTTC.

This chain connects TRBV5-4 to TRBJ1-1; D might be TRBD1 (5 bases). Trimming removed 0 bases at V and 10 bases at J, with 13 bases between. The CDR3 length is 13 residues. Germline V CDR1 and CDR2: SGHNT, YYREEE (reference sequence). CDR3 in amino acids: CASSLDVTRGAFF. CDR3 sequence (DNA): TGTGCCAGCAGCTTGGACGTGACTAGGGGAGCTTTCTTT.

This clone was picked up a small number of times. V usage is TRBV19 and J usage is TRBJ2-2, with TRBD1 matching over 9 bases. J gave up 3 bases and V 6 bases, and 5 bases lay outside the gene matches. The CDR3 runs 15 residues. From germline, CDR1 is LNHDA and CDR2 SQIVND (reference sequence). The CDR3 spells CASSLWTGDTGELFF. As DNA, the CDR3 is TGTGCCAGTAGCTTATGGACAGGGGACACCGGGGAGCTGTTTTTT.

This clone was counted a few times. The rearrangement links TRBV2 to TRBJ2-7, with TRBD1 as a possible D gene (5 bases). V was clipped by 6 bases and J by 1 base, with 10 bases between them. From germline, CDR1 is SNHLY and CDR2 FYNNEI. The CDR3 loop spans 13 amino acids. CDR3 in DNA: TGTGCCAGCAGGAAACAGGTATCCTACGAGCAGTACTTC. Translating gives CASRKQVSYEQYF.

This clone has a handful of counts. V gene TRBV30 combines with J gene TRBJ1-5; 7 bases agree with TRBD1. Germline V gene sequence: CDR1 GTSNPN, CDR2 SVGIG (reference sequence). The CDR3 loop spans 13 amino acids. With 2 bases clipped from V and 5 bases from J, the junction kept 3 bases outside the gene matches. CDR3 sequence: CAWSSQGDQPQHF. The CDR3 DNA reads TGTGCCTGGAGTTCTCAGGGGGATCAGCCCCAGCATTTT.

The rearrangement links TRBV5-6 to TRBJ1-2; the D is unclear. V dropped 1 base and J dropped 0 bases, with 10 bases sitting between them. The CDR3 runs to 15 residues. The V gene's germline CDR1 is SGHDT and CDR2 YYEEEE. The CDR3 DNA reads TGTGCCAGCAGCTTGATCGTCCGCACTAACTATGGCTACACCTTC. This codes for CASSLIVRTNYGYTF.

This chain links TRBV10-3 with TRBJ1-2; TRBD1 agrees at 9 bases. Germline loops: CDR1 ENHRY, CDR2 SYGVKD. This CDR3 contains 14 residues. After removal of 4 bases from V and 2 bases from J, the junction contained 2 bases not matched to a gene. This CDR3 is CAISAQGANYGYTF. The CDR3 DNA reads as TGTGCCATCAGTGCACAGGGGGCAAACTATGGCTACACCTTC.

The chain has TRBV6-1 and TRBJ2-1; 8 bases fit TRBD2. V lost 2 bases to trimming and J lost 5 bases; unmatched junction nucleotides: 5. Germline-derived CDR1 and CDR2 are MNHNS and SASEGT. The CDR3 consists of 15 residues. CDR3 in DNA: TGTGCCAGCAGTGAACGCCTAGCGGGCCACAATGAGCAGTTCTTC. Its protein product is CASSERLAGHNEQFF.

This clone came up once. CDR3 in DNA: TGTGCCACCAGCACAAGTCGGGGGCAATTGGATTCACCCCTCCACTTT. Amino acid sequence: CATSTSRGQLDSPLHF. V is TRBV15 and J is TRBJ1-6, with D maybe TRBD1 (6 bases). The CDR3 has 16 residues. CDR1 and CDR2 from the germline V gene are LNHNV and YYDKDF (reference sequence). Trimming left V 4 bases short and J 8 bases short, with 18 bases between.

This CDR3 reads CASSPAWMEVDETQYF. The DNA for the CDR3 is TGCGCCAGCAGCCCAGCCTGGATGGAGGTGGACGAGACCCAGTACTTC. The genes are TRBV4-1 and TRBJ2-5, with a possible D match to TRBD2 (5 bases). CDR3 length equals 16 residues. Germline V gene lookup returns CDR1 MGHRA and CDR2 YSYEKL. Trimming shortened V by 4 bases and J by 5 bases, and 20 bases separated the two germline ends.

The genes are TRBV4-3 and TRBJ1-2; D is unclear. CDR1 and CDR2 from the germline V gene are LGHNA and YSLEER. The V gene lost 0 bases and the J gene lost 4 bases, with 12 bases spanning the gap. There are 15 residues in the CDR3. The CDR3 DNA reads TGCGCCAGCAGCCAAGATCCAACAGCCTCCTATGGCTACACCTTC. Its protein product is CASSQDPTASYGYTF.

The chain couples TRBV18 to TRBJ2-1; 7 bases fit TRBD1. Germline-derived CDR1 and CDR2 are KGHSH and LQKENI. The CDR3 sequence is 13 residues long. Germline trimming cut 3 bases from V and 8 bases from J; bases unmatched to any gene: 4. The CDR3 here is CASSPGQEDEQFF. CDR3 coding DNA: TGTGCCAGCTCACCCGGACAGGAAGATGAGCAGTTCTTC.

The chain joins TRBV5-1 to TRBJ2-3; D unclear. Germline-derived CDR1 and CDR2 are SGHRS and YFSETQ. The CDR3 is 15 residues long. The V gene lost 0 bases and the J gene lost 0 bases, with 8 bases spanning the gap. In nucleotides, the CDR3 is TGCGCCAGCAGCTTGGCCCAGCTTAGCACAGATACGCAGTATTTT. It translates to CASSLAQLSTDTQYF.

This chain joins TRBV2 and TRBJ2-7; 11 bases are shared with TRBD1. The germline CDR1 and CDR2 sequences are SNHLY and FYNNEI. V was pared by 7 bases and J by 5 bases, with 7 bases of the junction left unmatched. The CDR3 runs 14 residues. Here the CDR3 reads CASKRDRGSDEQYF. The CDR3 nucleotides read TGTGCCAGCAAGAGGGACAGGGGGAGCGACGAGCAGTACTTC.

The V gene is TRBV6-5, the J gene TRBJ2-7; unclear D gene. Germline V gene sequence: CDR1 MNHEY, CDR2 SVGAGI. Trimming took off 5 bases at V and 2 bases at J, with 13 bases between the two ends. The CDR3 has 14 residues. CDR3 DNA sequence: TGTGCCAGCAGTCCACGACACGGAACCTACGAGCAGTACTTC. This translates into CASSPRHGTYEQYF.

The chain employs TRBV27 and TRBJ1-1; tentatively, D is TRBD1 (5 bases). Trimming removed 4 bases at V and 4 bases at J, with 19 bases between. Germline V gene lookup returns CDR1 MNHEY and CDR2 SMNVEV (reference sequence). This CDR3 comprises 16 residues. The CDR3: CASSSPRRLGGTEAFF. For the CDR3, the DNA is TGTGCCAGCAGTTCCCCCCGGCGGCTTGGGGGCACTGAAGCTTTCTTT.

The CDR3 protein is CSGSTGYRTEAFF. Written as DNA, the CDR3 is TGCAGCGGTTCGACAGGGTATCGGACTGAAGCTTTCTTT. The rearrangement uses TRBV29-1 and TRBJ1-1; 7 nucleotides agree with TRBD1. Germline assignment: CDR1 SQVTM and CDR2 ANQGSEA. J was trimmed by 5 bases and V by 7 bases; bases with no gene match: 10. The CDR3 has 13 residues.

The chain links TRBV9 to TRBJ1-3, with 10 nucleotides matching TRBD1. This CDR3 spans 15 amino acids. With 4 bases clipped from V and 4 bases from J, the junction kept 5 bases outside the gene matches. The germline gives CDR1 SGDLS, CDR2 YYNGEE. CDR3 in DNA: TGTGCCAGCAGCACAGGGGGACAGGGGGGAAACACCATATATTTT. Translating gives CASSTGGQGGNTIYF.

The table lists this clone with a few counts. CDR3 protein: CASSRTRDIDEKLFF. CDR3 bases: TGTGCCAGCAGTCGGACCCGGGACATCGATGAAAAACTGTTTTTT. The chain recombines TRBV6-5 with TRBJ1-4, with D possibly matching TRBD1 (6 bases). Trimming stripped 5 bases from V and 6 bases from J, with 16 bases between. Germline values: CDR1 MNHEY, CDR2 SVGAGI. This CDR3 comprises 15 residues.

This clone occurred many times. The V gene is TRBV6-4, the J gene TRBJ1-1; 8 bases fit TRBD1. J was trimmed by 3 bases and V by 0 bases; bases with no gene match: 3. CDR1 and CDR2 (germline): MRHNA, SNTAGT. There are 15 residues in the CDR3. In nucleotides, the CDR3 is TGTGCCAGCAGTGACTCATCAGGGGGCTACACTGAAGCTTTCTTT. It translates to CASSDSSGGYTEAFF.

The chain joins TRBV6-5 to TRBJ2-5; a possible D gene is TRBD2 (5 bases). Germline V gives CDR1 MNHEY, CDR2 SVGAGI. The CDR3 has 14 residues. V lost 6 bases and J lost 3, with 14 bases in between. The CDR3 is CASRRIGLKETQYF. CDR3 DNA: TGTGCCAGCAGGAGGATAGGACTCAAAGAGACCCAGTACTTC.

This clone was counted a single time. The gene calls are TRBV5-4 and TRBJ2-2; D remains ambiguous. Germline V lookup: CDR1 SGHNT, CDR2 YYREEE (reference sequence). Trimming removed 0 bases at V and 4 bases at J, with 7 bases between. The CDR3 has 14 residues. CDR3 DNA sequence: TGTGCCAGCAGCTTGGGGGCAGTCACCGGGGAGCTGTTTTTT. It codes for CASSLGAVTGELFF.

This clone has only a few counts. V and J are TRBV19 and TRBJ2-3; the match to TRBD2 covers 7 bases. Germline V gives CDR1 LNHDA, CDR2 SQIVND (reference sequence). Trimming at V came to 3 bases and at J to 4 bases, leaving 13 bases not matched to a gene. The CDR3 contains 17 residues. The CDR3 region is CASSISSASGYPDTQYF. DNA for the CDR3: TGTGCCAGTAGTATCTCTTCGGCTAGCGGATATCCAGATACGCAGTATTTT.

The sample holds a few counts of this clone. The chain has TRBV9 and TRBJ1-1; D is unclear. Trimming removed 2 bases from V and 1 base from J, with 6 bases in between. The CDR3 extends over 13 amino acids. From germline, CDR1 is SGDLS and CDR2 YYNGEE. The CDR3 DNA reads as TGTGCCAGCAGCGTTGGTCCGAACACTGAAGCTTTCTTT. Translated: CASSVGPNTEAFF.

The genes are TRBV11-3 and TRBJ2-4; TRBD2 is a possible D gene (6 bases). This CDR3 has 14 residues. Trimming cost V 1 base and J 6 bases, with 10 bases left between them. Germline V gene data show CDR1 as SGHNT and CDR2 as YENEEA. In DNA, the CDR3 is TGTGCCAGCAGCTTAGCGGGAGTGGCAAACATTCAGTACTTC. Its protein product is CASSLAGVANIQYF.

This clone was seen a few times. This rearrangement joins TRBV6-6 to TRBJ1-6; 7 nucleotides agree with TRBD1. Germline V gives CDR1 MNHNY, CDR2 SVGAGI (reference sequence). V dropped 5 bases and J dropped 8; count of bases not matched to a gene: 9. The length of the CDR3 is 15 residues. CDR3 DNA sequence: TGTGCCAGCAGTAATCAACAGGGGAGGCATTCACCCCTCCACTTT. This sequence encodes CASSNQQGRHSPLHF.

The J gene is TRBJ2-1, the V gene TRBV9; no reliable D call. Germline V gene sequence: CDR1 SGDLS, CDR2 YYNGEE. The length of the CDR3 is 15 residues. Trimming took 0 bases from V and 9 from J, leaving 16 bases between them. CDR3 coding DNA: TGTGCCAGCAGCGTAGGGGGTTCACCTTGGGGTGAGCAGTTCTTC. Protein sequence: CASSVGGSPWGEQFF.

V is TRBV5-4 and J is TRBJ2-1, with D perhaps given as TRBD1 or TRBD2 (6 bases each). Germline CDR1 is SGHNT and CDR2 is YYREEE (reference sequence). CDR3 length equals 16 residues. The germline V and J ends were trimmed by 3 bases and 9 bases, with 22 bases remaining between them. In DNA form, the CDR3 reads TGTGCCAGCAGCTGGGGGGATCGGGGGCGGAAGGTTGAGCAGTTCTTC. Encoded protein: CASSWGDRGRKVEQFF.